This entry lists 2 T cell receptor beta chains sequenced from one sample in a study of shared T cell receptors in the human thymus. This table comes from immunoSEQ multiplex PCR, and its TCRdb copy is limited to in-frame clones, with some not included. The repertoire holds about 540,000 clones, with approximately 78% as singletons. The data were also submitted as part of a second study, on human thymus T cells.

Material for sequencing was thymocytes. These receptors came from a boy under two years old with a congenital heart defect.

The V gene is TRBV5-8, the J gene TRBJ2-2, with a possible D match to TRBD2 (5 bases). The V end was cut by 5 bases, the J end by 4 bases, with 9 bases between. Germline V gives CDR1 SGHTS, CDR2 YDEGEE. CDR3 size: 13 residues. The CDR3 coding sequence is TGTGCCAGCAGTCGTCGGGGCACCGGGGAGCTGTTTTTT. Its protein is CASSRRGTGELFF.

The chain is built from TRBV7-2 and TRBJ1-2; 7 bases are shared with TRBD1. Trimming at V came to 3 bases and at J to 4 bases, leaving 5 bases not matched to a gene. Germline CDR1 is SGHTA and CDR2 is FQGNSA. The CDR3 spans 14 residues. CDR3 loop: CASSLYRGLYGYTF. In DNA form, the CDR3 reads TGTGCCAGCAGCTTGTACAGGGGCCTCTATGGCTACACCTTC.